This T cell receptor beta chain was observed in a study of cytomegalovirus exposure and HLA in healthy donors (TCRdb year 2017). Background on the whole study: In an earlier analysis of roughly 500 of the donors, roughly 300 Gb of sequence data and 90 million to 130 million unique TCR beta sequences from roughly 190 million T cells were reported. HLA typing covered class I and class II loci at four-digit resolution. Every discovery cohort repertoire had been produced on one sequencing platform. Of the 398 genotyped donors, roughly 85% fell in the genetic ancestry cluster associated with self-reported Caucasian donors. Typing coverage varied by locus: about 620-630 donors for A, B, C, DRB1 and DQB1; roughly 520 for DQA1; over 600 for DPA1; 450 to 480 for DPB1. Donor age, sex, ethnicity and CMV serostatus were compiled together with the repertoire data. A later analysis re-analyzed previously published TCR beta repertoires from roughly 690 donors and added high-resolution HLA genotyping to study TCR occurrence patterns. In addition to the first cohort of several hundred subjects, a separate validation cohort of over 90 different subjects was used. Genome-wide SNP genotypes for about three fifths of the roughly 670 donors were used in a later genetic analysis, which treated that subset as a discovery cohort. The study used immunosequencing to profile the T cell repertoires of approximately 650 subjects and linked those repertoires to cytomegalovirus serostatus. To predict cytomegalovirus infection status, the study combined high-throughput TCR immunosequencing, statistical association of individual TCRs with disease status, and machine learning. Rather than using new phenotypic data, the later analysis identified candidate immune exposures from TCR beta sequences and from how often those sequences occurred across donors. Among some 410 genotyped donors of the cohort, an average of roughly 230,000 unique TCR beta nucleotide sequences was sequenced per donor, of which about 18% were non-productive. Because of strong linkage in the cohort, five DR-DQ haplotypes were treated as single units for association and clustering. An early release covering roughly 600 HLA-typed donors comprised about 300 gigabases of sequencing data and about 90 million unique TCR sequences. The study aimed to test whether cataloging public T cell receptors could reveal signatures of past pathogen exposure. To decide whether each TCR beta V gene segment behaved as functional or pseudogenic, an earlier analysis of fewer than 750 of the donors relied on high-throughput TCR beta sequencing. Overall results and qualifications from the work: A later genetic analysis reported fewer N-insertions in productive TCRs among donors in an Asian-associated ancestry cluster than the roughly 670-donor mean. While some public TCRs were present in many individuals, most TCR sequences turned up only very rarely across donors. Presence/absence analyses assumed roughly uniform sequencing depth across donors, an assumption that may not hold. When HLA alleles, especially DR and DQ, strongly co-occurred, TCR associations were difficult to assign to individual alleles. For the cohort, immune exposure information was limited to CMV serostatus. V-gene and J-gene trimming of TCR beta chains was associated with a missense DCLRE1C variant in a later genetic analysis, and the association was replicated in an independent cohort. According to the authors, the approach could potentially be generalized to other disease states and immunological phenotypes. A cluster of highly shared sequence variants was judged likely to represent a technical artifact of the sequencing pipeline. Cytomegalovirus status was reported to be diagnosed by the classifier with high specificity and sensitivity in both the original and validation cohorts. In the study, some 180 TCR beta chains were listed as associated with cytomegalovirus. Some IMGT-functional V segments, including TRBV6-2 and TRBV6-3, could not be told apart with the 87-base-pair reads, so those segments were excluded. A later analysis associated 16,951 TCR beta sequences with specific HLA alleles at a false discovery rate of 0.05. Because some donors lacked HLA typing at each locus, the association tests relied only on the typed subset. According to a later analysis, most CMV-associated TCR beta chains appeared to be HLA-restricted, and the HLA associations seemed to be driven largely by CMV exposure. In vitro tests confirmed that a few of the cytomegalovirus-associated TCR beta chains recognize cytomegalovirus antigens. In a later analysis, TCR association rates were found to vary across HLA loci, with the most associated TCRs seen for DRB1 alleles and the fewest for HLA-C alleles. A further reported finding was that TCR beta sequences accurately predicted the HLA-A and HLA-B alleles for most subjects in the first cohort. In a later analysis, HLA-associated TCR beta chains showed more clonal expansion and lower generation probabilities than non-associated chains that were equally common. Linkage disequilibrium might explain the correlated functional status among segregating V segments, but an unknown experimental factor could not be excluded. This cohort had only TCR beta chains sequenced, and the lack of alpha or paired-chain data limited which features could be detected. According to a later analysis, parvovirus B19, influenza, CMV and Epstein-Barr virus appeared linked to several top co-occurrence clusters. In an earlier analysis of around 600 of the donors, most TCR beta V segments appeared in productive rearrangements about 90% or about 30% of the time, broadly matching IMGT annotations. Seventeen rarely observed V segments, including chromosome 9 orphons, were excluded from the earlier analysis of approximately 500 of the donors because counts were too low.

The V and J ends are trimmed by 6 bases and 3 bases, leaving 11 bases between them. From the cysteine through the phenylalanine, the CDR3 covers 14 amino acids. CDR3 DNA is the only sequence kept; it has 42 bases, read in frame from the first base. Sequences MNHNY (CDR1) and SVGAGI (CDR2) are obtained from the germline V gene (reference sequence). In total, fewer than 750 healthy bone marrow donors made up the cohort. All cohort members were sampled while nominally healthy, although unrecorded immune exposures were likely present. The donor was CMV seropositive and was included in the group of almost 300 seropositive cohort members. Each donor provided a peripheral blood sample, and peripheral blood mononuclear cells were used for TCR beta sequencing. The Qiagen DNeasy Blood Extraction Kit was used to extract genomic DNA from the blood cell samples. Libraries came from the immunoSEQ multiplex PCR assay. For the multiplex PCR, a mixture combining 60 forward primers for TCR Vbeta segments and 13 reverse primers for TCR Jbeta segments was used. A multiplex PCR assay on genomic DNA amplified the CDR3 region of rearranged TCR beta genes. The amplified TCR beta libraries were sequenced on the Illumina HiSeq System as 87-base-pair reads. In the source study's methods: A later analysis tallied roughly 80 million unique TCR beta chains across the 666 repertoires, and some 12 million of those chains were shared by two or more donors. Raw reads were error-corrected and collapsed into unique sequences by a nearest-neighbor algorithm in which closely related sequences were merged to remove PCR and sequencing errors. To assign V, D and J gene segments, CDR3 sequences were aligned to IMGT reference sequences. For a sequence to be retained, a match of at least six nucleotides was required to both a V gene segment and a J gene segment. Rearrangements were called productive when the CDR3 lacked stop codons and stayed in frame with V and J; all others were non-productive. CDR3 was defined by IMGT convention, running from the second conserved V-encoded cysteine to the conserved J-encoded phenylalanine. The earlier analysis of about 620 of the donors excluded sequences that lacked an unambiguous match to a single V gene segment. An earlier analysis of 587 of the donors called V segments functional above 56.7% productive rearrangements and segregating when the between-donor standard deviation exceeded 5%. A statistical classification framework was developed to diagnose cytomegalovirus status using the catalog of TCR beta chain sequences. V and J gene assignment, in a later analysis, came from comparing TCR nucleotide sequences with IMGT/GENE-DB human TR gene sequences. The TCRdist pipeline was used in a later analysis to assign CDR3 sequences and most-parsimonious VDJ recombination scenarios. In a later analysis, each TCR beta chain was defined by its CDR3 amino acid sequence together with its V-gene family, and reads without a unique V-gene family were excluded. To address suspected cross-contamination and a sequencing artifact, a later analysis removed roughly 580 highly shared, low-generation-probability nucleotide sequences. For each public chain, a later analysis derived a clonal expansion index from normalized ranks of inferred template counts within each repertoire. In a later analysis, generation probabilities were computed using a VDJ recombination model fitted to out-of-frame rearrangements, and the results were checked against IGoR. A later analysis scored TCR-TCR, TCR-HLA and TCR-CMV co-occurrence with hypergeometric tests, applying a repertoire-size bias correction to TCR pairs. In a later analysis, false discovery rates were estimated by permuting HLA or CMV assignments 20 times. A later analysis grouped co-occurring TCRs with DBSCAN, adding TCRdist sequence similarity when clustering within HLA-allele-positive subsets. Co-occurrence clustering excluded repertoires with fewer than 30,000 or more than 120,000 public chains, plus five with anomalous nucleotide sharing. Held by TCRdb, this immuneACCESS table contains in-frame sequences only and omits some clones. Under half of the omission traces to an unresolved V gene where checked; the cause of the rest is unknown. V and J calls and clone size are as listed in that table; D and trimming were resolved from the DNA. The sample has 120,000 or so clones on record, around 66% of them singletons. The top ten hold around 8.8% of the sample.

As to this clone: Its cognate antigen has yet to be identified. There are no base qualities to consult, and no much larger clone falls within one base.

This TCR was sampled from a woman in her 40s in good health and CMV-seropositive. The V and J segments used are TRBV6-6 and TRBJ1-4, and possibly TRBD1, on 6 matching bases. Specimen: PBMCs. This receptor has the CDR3 CASSAGAPNEKLFF. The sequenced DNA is TGTGCCAGCAGCGCGGGGGCCCCTAATGAAAAACTGTTTTTT.